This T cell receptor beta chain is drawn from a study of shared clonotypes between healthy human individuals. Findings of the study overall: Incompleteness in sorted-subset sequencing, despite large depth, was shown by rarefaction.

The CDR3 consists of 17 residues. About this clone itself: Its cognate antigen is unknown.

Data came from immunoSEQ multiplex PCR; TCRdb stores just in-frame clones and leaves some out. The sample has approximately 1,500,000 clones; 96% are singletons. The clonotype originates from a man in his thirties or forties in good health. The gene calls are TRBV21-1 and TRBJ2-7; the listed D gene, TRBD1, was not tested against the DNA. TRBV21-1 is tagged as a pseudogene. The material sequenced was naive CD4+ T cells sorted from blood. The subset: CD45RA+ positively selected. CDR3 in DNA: TGTGCCAGCAGCCCGAGGCGGACCGGGACAGACTTCTACGAGCAGTACTTC. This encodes CASSPRRTGTDFYEQYF.